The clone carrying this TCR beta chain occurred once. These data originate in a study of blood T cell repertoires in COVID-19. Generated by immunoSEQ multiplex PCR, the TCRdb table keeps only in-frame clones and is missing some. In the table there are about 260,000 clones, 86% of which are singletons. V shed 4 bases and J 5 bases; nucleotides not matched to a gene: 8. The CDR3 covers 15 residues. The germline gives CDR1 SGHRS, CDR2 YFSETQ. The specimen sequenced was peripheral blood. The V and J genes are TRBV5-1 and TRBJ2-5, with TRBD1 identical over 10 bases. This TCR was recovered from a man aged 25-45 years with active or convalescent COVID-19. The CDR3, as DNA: TGCGCCAGCAGCATTGGGACAGGGGCTGCGGAGACCCAGTACTTC. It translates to CASSIGTGAAETQYF.